These 27 T cell receptor beta chains originate from one sample sequenced in a study of CD8+ T cells in alopecia areata. Treatment of the sample: oral pan-JAK inhibitor, 5-10 mg twice daily. After isolation, RNA underwent reverse transcription to generate cDNA as the sequencing template. Profiled with immunoSEQ multiplex PCR; TCRdb holds only in-frame clones, not every one. The repertoire holds more than 100,000 clones, with more than 75% as singletons. The specimen was CD8+ T cells sorted from blood, collected at approximately week 30, from a patient treated with tofacitinib. These receptor sequences come from a human donor with alopecia areata.

The chain joins TRBV6-5 to TRBJ2-1; weak D call: TRBD2 (6 bases). This CDR3 contains 12 residues. In germline, CDR1 is MNHEY, CDR2 SVGAGI. Trimming pared 6 bases from V and 7 bases from J, leaving 10 bases between. The CDR3 DNA reads as TGTGCCAGCAGGACCCTAGCGAATGAGCAGTTCTTC. Encoded protein: CASRTLANEQFF.

This rearrangement joins TRBV29-1 to TRBJ1-1; TRBD1 aligns across 10 bases. The CDR3 is made up of 13 amino acids. The V gene's germline CDR1 is SQVTM and CDR2 ANQGSEA. V lost 1 base, J lost 6 bases, and 2 bases stayed unmatched. CDR3 nucleotides: TGCAGCGTTGAAGTGACAGGGGGCCCTGAAGCTTTCTTT. It specifies CSVEVTGGPEAFF.

This clone was seen only a few times. The gene calls are TRBV7-2 and TRBJ2-7; no clear D. Trimming pared 6 bases from V and 3 bases from J, leaving 6 bases between. The CDR3 runs 11 residues. CDR1 SGHTA and CDR2 FQGNSA come from the germline V gene. CDR3 protein: CASSPGYEQYF. CDR3 DNA sequence: TGTGCCAGCAGTCCAGGCTACGAGCAGTACTTC.

The chain employs TRBV29-1 and TRBJ2-5, with D possibly called TRBD1 or TRBD2 (6 bases each). The J call may be incorrect, as the DNA end agrees better with TRBJ2-7. The CDR3 has 13 amino acids. Germline CDR1 is SQVTM and CDR2 is ANQGSEA. The CDR3 DNA follows: TGCAGCGTTGACCCGGGGGCAGGCTACGAGCAGTACTTC. Its protein is CSVDPGAGYEQYF.

The gene calls are TRBV19 and TRBJ2-1, with 12 bases lining up with TRBD1. Germline V lookup: CDR1 LNHDA, CDR2 SQIVND (reference sequence). With V trimmed by 3 bases and J by 7 bases, 4 bases remained unmatched. The CDR3 is 15 amino acids. CDR3 region: CASSMGTGGWNEQFF. In nucleotides, the CDR3 is TGTGCCAGTAGTATGGGGACAGGGGGCTGGAATGAGCAGTTCTTC.

The rearrangement links TRBV7-2 to TRBJ1-1, with a tentative D call TRBD1 (6 bases). The CDR3 extends over 17 amino acids. Germline V gene data show CDR1 as SGHTA and CDR2 as FQGNSA. V shed 1 base and J shed 2 bases, with 17 bases lying between them. The CDR3 loop reads CASSLVGLYRVNTEAFF. As DNA, the CDR3 is TGTGCCAGCAGCTTAGTAGGCCTTTACAGGGTAAACACTGAAGCTTTCTTT.

The V and J genes are TRBV27 and TRBJ1-5; D is ambiguous. V was pared by 2 bases and J by 2 bases, with 4 bases between. Germline assignment: CDR1 MNHEY and CDR2 SMNVEV (reference sequence). CDR3 length: 13 amino acids. CDR3 sequence: CASSLIRNQPQHF. CDR3 sequence (DNA): TGTGCCAGCAGTTTAATACGCAATCAGCCCCAGCATTTT.

The chain is built from TRBV5-1 and TRBJ2-2; tentatively, D is TRBD1 (6 bases). CDR3 size: 17 residues. The V gene's germline CDR1 is SGHRS and CDR2 YFSETQ. V was shortened by 4 bases and J by 8 bases, with 24 bases between the two germline ends. This chain's CDR3 is CASSPTGGKLTPGELFF. Written as DNA, the CDR3 is TGCGCCAGCAGCCCGACAGGTGGGAAACTAACACCGGGGGAGCTGTTTTTT. The variable domain in full, completed from reference TRBV5-1 and TRBJ2-2, reads KAGVTQTPRYLIKTRGQQVTLSCSPISGHRSVSWYQQTPGQGLQFLFEYFSETQRNKGNFPGRFSGRQFSNSRSEMNVSTLELGDSALYLCASSPTGGKLTPGELFFGEGSRLTVL.

J is TRBJ2-1 and V is TRBV27; no clear D gene. V dropped 0 bases and J dropped 0 bases, with 6 bases sitting between them. The CDR3 consists of 15 residues. Germline CDR1 reads MNHEY; CDR2 reads SMNVEV (reference sequence). CDR3 DNA sequence: TGTGCCAGCAGTTTATCAGAGAGCTCCTACAATGAGCAGTTCTTC. Protein sequence: CASSLSESSYNEQFF.

This clone has only a few counts. The rearrangement joins TRBV13 to TRBJ2-7; either TRBD1 or TRBD2 may fit D (6 bases each). The CDR3 is 14 residues long. Trimming removed 6 bases from V and 3 bases from J, with 15 bases in between. Germline V gene sequence: CDR1 PRHDT, CDR2 FYEKMQ (reference sequence). The CDR3 is CASRARGDNYEQYF. In nucleotides, the CDR3 is TGTGCCAGCAGGGCGAGGGGGGACAACTACGAGCAGTACTTC. Based on the CDR3 plus reference TRBV13 and TRBJ2-7, the full variable domain is AAGVIQSPRHLIKEKRETATLKCYPIPRHDTVYWYQQGPGQDPQFLISFYEKMQSDKGSIPDRFSAQQFSDYHSELNMSSLELGDSALYFCASRARGDNYEQYFGPGTRLTVT.

The chain combines TRBV6-5 with TRBJ1-2; 8 nucleotides align to TRBD1. The CDR3 loop spans 13 amino acids. V lost 7 bases to trimming and J lost 7 bases; unmatched junction nucleotides: 8. CDR1 MNHEY and CDR2 SVGAGI come from the germline V gene. The CDR3 loop reads CASTLTGDSGYTF. The CDR3 bases are TGTGCCAGCACTTTGACAGGGGATAGTGGCTACACCTTC.

The chain couples TRBV29-1 to TRBJ2-7; tentatively, D is TRBD1 (5 bases). Germline V gene lookup returns CDR1 SQVTM and CDR2 ANQGSEA. V was shortened by 4 bases and J by 2 bases, with 12 bases between the two germline ends. The CDR3 consists of 13 residues. This CDR3 reads CSVAWGSAYEQYF. CDR3 in DNA: TGCAGCGTTGCGTGGGGCAGTGCCTACGAGCAGTACTTC.

V gene TRBV6-6 combines with J gene TRBJ2-2; the D is unclear. The CDR3 has 10 residues. The V gene's germline CDR1 is MNHNY and CDR2 SVGAGI (reference sequence). Trimming took 4 bases from V and 6 from J, leaving 0 bases between them. This CDR3 reads CASSSGELFF. CDR3 nucleotide sequence: TGTGCCAGCAGTTCCGGGGAGCTGTTTTTT.

This chain uses TRBV6-6 with TRBJ1-5; D is ambiguous. Germline-derived CDR1 and CDR2 are MNHNY and SVGAGI (reference sequence). CDR3 length: 15 amino acids. The V end was cut by 7 bases, the J end by 5 bases, with 18 bases between. CDR3 DNA sequence: TGTGCCAGCACCGACGCAAGGAAAAAAGATCAGCCCCAGCATTTT. Translating gives CASTDARKKDQPQHF.

The chain links TRBV7-2 to TRBJ2-7, with TRBD1 identical over 8 bases. The ends lost 4 bases at V and 2 bases at J; junction bases unmatched: 1. The CDR3 is 13 amino acids. CDR1 SGHTA and CDR2 FQGNSA come from the germline V gene. CDR3 sequence (DNA): TGTGCCAGCAGCTGGACAGGGCCCTACGAGCAGTACTTC. This translates into CASSWTGPYEQYF.

The V call is TRBV7-9, the J call TRBJ2-1; D might be TRBD2 (6 bases). CDR1 and CDR2 (germline): SEHNR, FQNEAQ (reference sequence). The V and J ends lost 5 bases and 6 bases respectively, with 14 bases between them. The CDR3 totals 14 residues. The chain's CDR3 is CASSPGGSGNEQFF. In DNA, the CDR3 is TGTGCCAGCAGCCCTGGGGGGTCGGGCAATGAGCAGTTCTTC.

V usage is TRBV29-1 and J usage is TRBJ1-1; tentative D call: TRBD1 (6 bases). V lost 7 bases, J lost 5 bases, and 17 bases lay in between. This CDR3 is 13 amino acids long. Germline loops: CDR1 SQVTM, CDR2 ANQGSEA. The CDR3 is CSALAGDTTEAFF. In DNA form, the CDR3 reads TGCAGCGCCCTGGCAGGGGATACGACTGAAGCTTTCTTT.

V and J are TRBV29-1 and TRBJ2-3; a weak D match, TRBD2 (5 bases). CDR1 is SQVTM, CDR2 ANQGSEA, per germline. Deletions cut 5 bases from V and 2 bases from J, with 17 bases between. The CDR3 totals 15 residues. CDR3 nucleotide sequence: TGCAGCGTTAATGAAGGGAGCGGCGTCACAGATACGCAGTATTTT. Protein sequence: CSVNEGSGVTDTQYF.

The J gene is TRBJ2-1, the V gene TRBV6-5; D unresolved. The CDR3 runs 13 residues. V lost 0 bases, J lost 9 bases, and 9 bases lay in between. From germline, CDR1 is MNHEY and CDR2 SVGAGI. The CDR3 spells CASSYSASSEQFF. CDR3 nucleotides: TGTGCCAGCAGTTACTCGGCTTCATCTGAGCAGTTCTTC.

The V gene is TRBV18, the J gene TRBJ2-7; 10 bases line up with TRBD1. The CDR3 extends over 14 amino acids. Germline CDR1 is KGHSH and CDR2 is LQKENI. V dropped 6 bases and J dropped 3; count of bases not matched to a gene: 5. The CDR3 DNA reads TGTGCCAGCTCGTCGGGACAGGGGTTCTACGAGCAGTACTTC. Encoded protein: CASSSGQGFYEQYF.

This chain joins TRBV7-9 and TRBJ1-5; 9 nucleotides agree with TRBD1. Losses at the gene ends were 5 bases for V and 12 bases for J; bases not matched to a gene: 17. The CDR3 covers 16 residues. Germline V gene lookup returns CDR1 SEHNR and CDR2 FQNEAQ (reference sequence). In DNA, the CDR3 is TGTGCCAGCAGCAGTACGGGACAGGGATTAAGAAGCGGCCAGCATTTT. Protein: CASSSTGQGLRSGQHF.

V gene TRBV7-9 combines with J gene TRBJ2-7; 7 bases map to TRBD2. This CDR3 has 15 amino acids. Germline CDR1 and CDR2: SEHNR and FQNEAQ (reference sequence). The ends lost 5 bases at V and 0 bases at J; junction bases unmatched: 7. The CDR3 loop is CASSHKGDYSYEQYF. The CDR3 bases are TGTGCCAGCAGCCATAAAGGGGACTACTCCTACGAGCAGTACTTC. The entire variable domain, with the rest obtained from reference TRBV7-9 and TRBJ2-7, is as follows: DTGVSQNPRHKITKRGQNVTFRCDPISEHNRLYWYRQTLGQGPEFLTYFQNEAQLEKSRLLSDRFSAERPKGSFSTLEIQRTEQGDSAMYLCASSHKGDYSYEQYFGPGTRLTVT.

The chain combines TRBV13 with TRBJ1-1; tentatively, D is TRBD1 (5 bases). Trimming stripped 0 bases from V and 1 base from J, with 6 bases between. The CDR3 is 14 amino acids. The germline gives CDR1 PRHDT, CDR2 FYEKMQ (reference sequence). CDR3 region: CASSLGTANTEAFF. For the CDR3, the DNA is TGTGCCAGCAGCTTAGGGACAGCGAACACTGAAGCTTTCTTT.

The chain carries TRBV12-5 and TRBJ2-7, with 12 bases lining up with TRBD2. Germline V gene data show CDR1 as LGHNT and CDR2 as FRNRAP. Losses at the gene ends were 9 bases for V and 6 bases for J; bases not matched to a gene: 3. The CDR3 totals 12 residues. The CDR3 is CASQGLAGEQYF. The CDR3 DNA reads TGTGCTAGCCAGGGACTAGCGGGCGAGCAGTACTTC.

The genes are TRBV7-2 and TRBJ1-1; weak D call: TRBD1 (6 bases). The germline V gene encodes CDR1 SGHTA and CDR2 FQGNSA. The CDR3 is 14 amino acids. Between the trimmed V and J ends, which lost 3 bases and 8 bases, there was a span of 16 bases. Here the CDR3 DNA reads TGTGCCAGCAGCTTTGCTCCGGGGGCCTTAGAAGCTTTCTTT. Protein product: CASSFAPGALEAFF.

The chain combines TRBV7-9 with TRBJ2-7; TRBD2 matches 7 bases. The V segment lost 4 bases and the J segment 5 bases; nucleotides outside the gene matches: 11. The CDR3 runs 15 residues. Germline CDR1 is SEHNR and CDR2 is FQNEAQ (reference sequence). The CDR3 coding sequence is TGTGCCAGCAGCTCCTCTCGCGGGGGAAGGAACGAGCAGTACTTC. Protein sequence: CASSSSRGGRNEQYF.

This rearrangement joins TRBV27 to TRBJ1-1; no definite D call. CDR1 is MNHEY, CDR2 SMNVEV, per germline (reference sequence). The CDR3 length is 13 residues. V lost 2 bases and J lost 4, with 8 bases in between. CDR3 nucleotides: TGTGCCAGCAGTTTAGCAACGGGCACTGAAGCTTTCTTT. Encoded protein: CASSLATGTEAFF.